The source of this T cell receptor beta chain is a study of T cell responses to AZD1222 COVID-19 vaccine. Findings and limits, study-wide: Spike was spanned by vaccine-associated CD4 TCRs, which were dominant at 160-218 and 743-854. Repertoires were collected only later (after the peak T cell response had occurred). Donors in the cohort were predominantly white British and more often female, and clonal diversity was possibly underestimated.

To note about this clone: The antigen is not known.

Data came from immunoSEQ multiplex PCR; TCRdb stores just in-frame clones and leaves some out. The data show 65,000 to 80,000 clones, 83% seen once. Germline CDR1 is MNHEY and CDR2 is SMNVEV (reference sequence). Trimming stripped 8 bases from V and 5 bases from J, with 16 bases between. The CDR3 covers 14 residues. Source: peripheral blood, taken 28 days after the second AZD1222 dose. The receptor was derived from an adult who received the AZD1222 COVID-19 vaccine. This sequence joins TRBV27 and TRBJ1-5, with D unresolved. CDR3 coding DNA: TGTGCCAGCCCCCCCCGGATTATAGATCAGCCCCAGCATTTT. It yields the protein CASPPRIIDQPQHF.